This paragraph reports one T cell receptor beta chain. Its specificity is unknown. Trimming took 4 bases from V and 0 from J; bases not matched to a gene: 15. CDR3 size: 19 residues. Germline loops: CDR1 SGDLS, CDR2 YYNGEE. The sample is drawn from a study of shared clonotypes between healthy human individuals. For the study at large: Contributing individuals were a couple of females and three males aged 18 to 49.

Assay used: immunoSEQ multiplex PCR; TCRdb lists only in-frame clones, some missing. The repertoire consists of fewer than 350,000 clones, with around 86% occurring once and the leading ten covering around 16%. Donors comprised healthy HIV-negative adults lacking recent acute infections or vaccinations. General study results and limits: Of the naive CD4 clonotypes, about 5.4% were shared across a handful of donors. Rarefaction gave evidence that sorted-subset sequencing remained incomplete despite large depth.

This chain joins TRBV9 and TRBJ2-4; 8 bases are a match to TRBD2. This TCR came from a man younger than 30 in good health. Sequencing was performed on memory CD8+ T cells sorted from blood. Subset reported: CD45RO+ cells pooled with CCR7-negative TemRA cells. CDR3 bases: TGTGCCAGCAGCCCACCCCGGGATAGCGGGGCCCTAGCCAAAAACATTCAGTACTTC. Protein: CASSPPRDSGALAKNIQYF. The whole variable domain, remainder taken from reference TRBV9 and TRBJ2-4, is DSGVTQTPKHLITATGQRVTLRCSPRSGDLSVYWYQQSLDQGLQFLIQYYNGEERAKGNILERFSAQQFPDLHSELNLSSLELGDSALYFCASSPPRDSGALAKNIQYFGAGTRLSVL.